The 20 T cell receptor beta chains below come from one sample, sequenced in a study of T-cell reconstitution after alpha-beta-depleted transplantation in children (dated by TCRdb to 2016 to 2018). Library prep was done by PCR. The sample was run on an Illumina HiSeq 2500. TCR libraries were prepared with molecular barcoding, using unique molecular identifiers to normalize TCRbeta repertoire quantification. The raw public data were reprocessed by TCRdb itself: fastp quality trimming at Q25, MiXCR clonotype calling, in-frame beta chains only. Entries are consolidated by CDR3 protein sequence, retaining the most common genes and DNA. For this sample the table gives more than 300,000 distinct CDR3 sequences, of which about 17% were detected only once. 35% to 50% of the sample is held by the ten biggest clonotypes. This specimen's treatment or condition label, interpreted: allogeneic hematopoietic cell transplantation with graft depleted of TCRalphabeta T cells and CD19 B cells.

The sequenced sample was PBMCs, mostly from graft donor cells, obtained 360 days after TCRalphabeta/CD19-depleted stem cell transplant. Source of these receptors: a male patient aged 2 to 10 who had a stem cell transplant for acute lymphoblastic leukemia, so the T cells may come from the graft donor.

This clonotype was seen many times. This rearrangement joins TRBV4-1 to TRBJ2-7; unclear D gene. The V end was cut by 1 base, the J end by 6 bases, with 16 bases between. The CDR3 spans 15 residues. Germline V lookup: CDR1 MGHRA, CDR2 YSYEKL. This CDR3 reads CASSQGPGRTGEQYF. CDR3 nucleotides: TGCGCCAGCAGCCAAGGGCCGGGCCGGACGGGCGAGCAGTACTTC.

The CDR3 region has the DNA TGTGCCAGCAGTTCCCAACCTACGGTCGAGCAGTACTTC. The encoded protein is CASSSQPTVEQYF. The gene calls are TRBV28 and TRBJ2-7; D not certain. CDR3 length: 13 residues. Per the germline V gene, CDR1 is MDHEN and CDR2 is SYDVKM. V lost 4 bases and J lost 6, with 13 bases in between.

This clonotype was detected many times. The chain couples TRBV3-1 to TRBJ2-1; D might be TRBD2 (5 bases). CDR1 is LGHDT, CDR2 YNNKEL, per germline (reference sequence). The V end lost 4 bases, the J end lost 4 bases, and 8 bases lay between the germline ends. The CDR3 is 13 residues long. The CDR3 sequence is CASSLDYYNEQFF. DNA for the CDR3: TGTGCCAGCAGCCTAGACTATTACAATGAGCAGTTCTTC.

The genes are TRBV19 and TRBJ1-5; 10 bases match TRBD1. This CDR3 is built from 15 residues. Germline-derived CDR1 and CDR2 are LNHDA and SQIVND (reference sequence). Germline trimming cut 2 bases from V and 10 bases from J; bases unmatched to any gene: 8. The CDR3, as DNA: TGTGCCAGTAGTATACGACCGGGACAGGGGTATCCCCAGCATTTT. Translation: CASSIRPGQGYPQHF.

This clonotype was seen a handful of times. The V and J genes are TRBV4-3 and TRBJ1-4, with TRBD1 identical over 7 bases. CDR1 and CDR2 from the germline V gene are LGHNA and YSLEER. The CDR3 runs to 19 residues. Trimming took 0 bases from V and 5 from J; bases not matched to a gene: 15. For the CDR3, the DNA is TGCGCCAGCAGCCAAGATCGCGGGACAGCCGACTTTGAAAATGAAAAACTGTTTTTT. This encodes CASSQDRGTADFENEKLFF.

The J gene is TRBJ2-3, the V gene TRBV10-3; 9 nucleotides align to TRBD1. Trimming took 2 bases from V and 11 from J; bases not matched to a gene: 11. This CDR3 region has 15 residues. Looked up from germline, CDR1 is ENHRY and CDR2 is SYGVKD. This CDR3 is CAISESRTGESLQYF. Written as DNA, the CDR3 is TGTGCCATCAGTGAGAGTCGGACAGGGGAGTCCCTGCAGTATTTT.

This clonotype was seen a few times. This chain joins TRBV6-5 and TRBJ2-7, with no clear D. Germline V gene data show CDR1 as MNHEY and CDR2 as SVGAGI. The CDR3 has 15 residues. V was cut by 2 bases and J by 3 bases, with 14 bases left in between. The CDR3 protein is CASSYRVGRYYEQYF. DNA for the CDR3: TGTGCCAGCAGTTACAGGGTTGGCAGATACTACGAGCAGTACTTC.

This clonotype appeared a few times. The chain joins TRBV30 to TRBJ1-4, with a possible D match to TRBD1 (6 bases). Germline assignment: CDR1 GTSNPN and CDR2 SVGIG (reference sequence). V was shortened by 3 bases and J by 8 bases, with 16 bases between the two germline ends. This CDR3 contains 14 residues. Here the CDR3 reads CAWSHRVSIEKLFF. DNA for the CDR3: TGTGCCTGGAGCCACAGGGTTTCCATCGAAAAACTGTTTTTT. Full variable domain (missing parts from reference TRBV30 and TRBJ1-4): SQTIHQWPATLVQPVGSPLSLECTVEGTSNPNLYWYRQAAGRGLQLLFYSVGIGQISSEVPQNLSASRPQDRQFILSSKKLLLSDSGFYLCAWSHRVSIEKLFFGSGTQLSVL.

The sample holds many counts of this clonotype. The rearrangement uses TRBV7-2 and TRBJ1-3; D remains unclear. Trimming took off 1 base at V and 0 bases at J, with 7 bases between the two ends. Germline lookup yields CDR1 SGHTA and CDR2 FQGNSA. The CDR3 is 15 residues long. CDR3 protein: CASSLDPGSGNTIYF. The CDR3 DNA reads TGTGCCAGCAGCTTAGATCCCGGCTCTGGAAACACCATATATTTT.

This clonotype was detected ten times or more. V usage is TRBV7-3 and J usage is TRBJ2-7; 11 bases agree with TRBD2. In germline, CDR1 is SGHTA, CDR2 FQGTGA. The trim removed 5 bases at V and 6 bases at J, leaving 6 bases unmatched. The CDR3 has 14 residues. The chain's CDR3 is CASSLSGTSGEQYF. The CDR3 coding sequence is TGTGCCAGCAGCCTCTCCGGGACTAGCGGCGAGCAGTACTTC.

The rearrangement uses TRBV4-1 and TRBJ2-7; 7 positions agree with TRBD2. The ends lost 0 bases at V and 3 bases at J; junction bases unmatched: 14. The CDR3 has 18 residues. Germline lookup yields CDR1 MGHRA and CDR2 YSYEKL. The CDR3 bases are TGCGCCAGCAGCCAAGAAACGGGGGGTGAGCTAAACGACTACGAGCAGTACTTC. This gives the protein CASSQETGGELNDYEQYF.

This clonotype was seen a few times. The chain carries TRBV12-3 or TRBV12-4 and TRBJ2-1, with 16 positions matching TRBD2. The CDR3 sequence is 15 residues long. J lost 13 bases, V lost 7 bases, and 10 bases had no gene match. DNA of the CDR3: TGTGCCAGCACAACGGGACTAGCGGGAGGGCCTCGCCAGTTCTTC. Its translation: CASTTGLAGGPRQFF.

This clonotype was observed many times. The genes are TRBV7-2 and TRBJ1-1, with D possibly matching TRBD1 (6 bases). Germline V lookup: CDR1 SGHTA, CDR2 FQGNSA. This CDR3 comprises 14 residues. V lost 2 bases to trimming and J lost 6 bases, with 13 bases between them. CDR3 coding DNA: TGTGCCAGCAGCTTATTGGCAGGGGAATCTGAAGCTTTCTTT. Translated, it gives CASSLLAGESEAFF.

This clonotype appeared once. The chain joins TRBV19 to TRBJ2-1, with 7 bases fitting TRBD2. Looked up from germline, CDR1 is LNHDA and CDR2 is SQIVND (reference sequence). The CDR3 consists of 15 residues. V shed 0 bases, J shed 3 bases, and the junction held 2 bases outside the gene matches. CDR3 protein: CASSIEGRGYNEQFF. Here the CDR3 DNA reads TGTGCCAGTAGTATAGAAGGGAGGGGCTACAATGAGCAGTTCTTC.

The rearrangement uses TRBV21-1 and TRBJ1-6; TRBD1, as called in the table, went unchecked against the DNA. TRBV21-1 corresponds to a pseudogene. The CDR3 has 15 amino acids. The chain's CDR3 is CASSTLDRGGSPLHF. CDR3 nucleotides: TGTGCCAGCAGCACATTGGACAGGGGGGGTTCACCCCTCCACTTT.

Notes on this clonotype: This may stem from a read error, because a much larger clone lies one nucleotide away. The chain joins TRBV3-1 to TRBJ2-1; TRBD2 matches 12 bases. The CDR3 spans 18 residues. The V segment lost 4 bases and the J segment 5 bases; nucleotides outside the gene matches: 12. Germline CDR1 reads LGHDT; CDR2 reads YNNKEL (reference sequence). This chain's CDR3 is CASSLDSSGRVTHNEQFF. The CDR3 nucleotides read TGTGCCAGCAGCCTAGATTCTAGCGGGAGGGTGACGCACAATGAGCAGTTCTTC.

The CDR3 region is CASSLVTGESYEQYF. The CDR3 coding sequence is TGTGCCAGCAGTTTGGTGACAGGGGAGTCCTACGAGCAGTACTTC. The genes are TRBV27 and TRBJ2-7, with 8 bases fitting TRBD1. Trimming at V came to 3 bases and at J to 1 base, leaving 5 bases not matched to a gene. Germline V gene lookup returns CDR1 MNHEY and CDR2 SMNVEV (reference sequence). CDR3 size: 15 residues.

The rearrangement joins TRBV7-9 to TRBJ2-1, with 14 bases that match TRBD2. This CDR3 has 17 amino acids. The V and J ends lost 2 bases and 6 bases, in that order; junction bases with no gene match: 6. From germline, CDR1 is SEHNR and CDR2 FQNEAQ (reference sequence). The CDR3 sequence: CASSLKAGTSGSNEQFF. CDR3 in DNA: TGTGCCAGCAGCTTAAAAGCCGGGACTAGCGGGAGCAATGAGCAGTTCTTC.

The chain uses TRBV6-1 and TRBJ2-7; 8 nucleotides align to TRBD1. V was pared by 6 bases and J by 4 bases, with 8 bases of the junction left unmatched. The CDR3 extends over 14 amino acids. CDR1 MNHNS and CDR2 SASEGT come from the germline V gene. CDR3 residues: CASRSRDRWYEQYF. CDR3 DNA sequence: TGTGCCAGCAGATCGCGGGACAGGTGGTACGAGCAGTACTTC.

The chain joins TRBV7-8 to TRBJ2-2; weak D call: TRBD2 (6 bases). Trimming left V 3 bases short and J 6 bases short, with 14 bases between. The CDR3 has 15 residues. Looked up from germline, CDR1 is SGHVS and CDR2 is FQNEAQ. The CDR3 coding sequence is TGTGCCAGCAGCTTGCGGGGCGGGAAGGCCGGGGAGCTGTTTTTT. Protein product: CASSLRGGKAGELFF. The full variable domain, rest sourced from reference TRBV7-8 and TRBJ2-2, is GAGVSQSPRYKVAKRGQDVALRCDPISGHVSLFWYQQALGQGPEFLTYFQNEAQLDKSGLPSDRFFAERPEGSVSTLKIQRTQQEDSAVYLCASSLRGGKAGELFFGEGSRLTVL.